This TCR beta chain was recorded in a study of blood T cell repertoires in COVID-19. Turning to the study itself: Material from acute and convalescent COVID-19 was sourced from the United States, Italy and Spain. In each case, the material was cDNA or gDNA derived from T cells, B-cell-depleted T cells, or PBMCs.

Per the original data handling: From reference gene primer amplification, estimates of nucleated cell counts were derived. Here immunoSEQ multiplex PCR was the method, and the copy in TCRdb shows in-frame clones only, minus some. V, J and clone size are taken as reported in that table, and D and trimming were inferred from the DNA itself. The profile shows 260,000 or so clones, around 83% of them singletons. Germline loops: CDR1 DFQATT, CDR2 SNEGSKA (reference sequence). Trimming took off 3 bases at V and 5 bases at J, with 7 bases between the two ends. The CDR3 extends over 12 amino acids. Source material: peripheral blood. V is TRBV20-1 and J is TRBJ2-2, with D hard to call. The clonotype originates from an elderly man with acute or convalescent COVID-19. CDR3 bases: TGCAGTGCTAGTAAGAGGACCGGGGAGCTGTTTTTT. Translation gives CSASKRTGELFF.